The TCR beta chain described here comes from a study of cytomegalovirus exposure and HLA in healthy donors. General study results and limits: What TCR beta sequences reportedly achieved was accurate prediction of HLA-A and HLA-B alleles in most subjects. The authors later linked a missense DCLRE1C variant to TCR beta V- and J-gene trimming.

Germline-derived CDR1 and CDR2 are SGHVS and FNYEAQ. The V and J ends lost 3 bases and 6 bases, in that order; junction bases with no gene match: 0. The length of the CDR3 is 13 residues. Concerning this clone: As yet, its antigen is unknown.

Use of 60 Vbeta and 13 Jbeta primers characterized the PCR. Libraries were prepared by immunoSEQ multiplex PCR; TCRdb keeps only in-frame clonotypes and omits some of them. The sample includes some 170,000 clones, roughly four fifths of them seen just once. The V call is TRBV7-6, the J call TRBJ2-2; TRBD2 agrees at 8 bases. This receptor was taken from a man aged 50-59 years in good health and CMV-seropositive. The sample comprised PBMCs. CDR3 nucleotide sequence: TGTGCCAGCAGCTTCGGGGGGGCCGGGGAGCTGTTTTTT. This encodes CASSFGGAGELFF.